This T cell receptor beta chain originates from a study of blood T cells in healthy people across ages (dated by TCRdb to between 2014 and 2017). Looking at the study overall: Template switching captured roughly one uniquely barcoded TCR beta cDNA molecule per two T cells in model experiments. To avoid experimental bias, donors of different ages were distributed randomly across sequencing lanes. To track age-related changes in TCR beta repertoire diversity, the study relied on deep sequencing normalized with unique cDNA molecular identifiers. Using the same blood draw, the study looked at two additional independent replicas of 1 million unique cDNA reads for two donors, one aged 18 to 29 and the other aged 80 or older. The donors were divided into four age groups: young (average about 16 years), middle-aged (around 41), aged (approximately 62) and long-lived (around 80). The research as a whole found: Observed TCR beta diversity per million T cells fell roughly linearly with age, and a significant reduction was already apparent by age about 38. The percentage of naive T cells measured by flow cytometry correlated strongly with observed TCR beta diversity. Because the CMV infection status of the donors was unknown, age-related changes in expanded clonotypes may potentially have been confounded. Bulk unsorted PBMC profiling prevented conclusive comparison of naive and antigen-experienced compartments. The long-lived group showed more naive CD4+ T cells, fewer expanded clones and increased TCR diversity than the aged group, suggesting age selection. Estimates of total diversity based on one million sequenced T cells were considered lower bounds and underestimates.

The donors were some 39 Caucasian individuals from Russia, aged roughly 6 to 100 years, who were systemically healthy. Each donor gave approximately 9.3 milliliters of peripheral blood, collected into EDTA-treated Vacutainer tubes. Ficoll-Paque density-gradient centrifugation was used to isolate PBMCs, with at least 7 million obtained per sample. Total RNA, at least 6 micrograms per sample, was extracted from PBMCs with Trizol reagent. Naive CD45RAhigh/CD27high T cell percentages were measured by flow cytometry on a PBMC aliquot from every donor. The CDR1 and CDR2 encoded by the germline V gene (reference sequence) are MNHEY and SMNVEV. V lost 3 bases and J lost 5 bases, and the count of bases not matched to a germline gene is 8. The CDR3 numbers 15 residues from cysteine through phenylalanine. CDR3 DNA only is kept here, 45 bases in frame from base 1. The receptor library was made with 5' RACE. TCRdb records Illumina HiSeq 2500 as the sequencer. A second PCR of roughly 7 to 11 cycles was performed with a sample-barcoded 5' primer and a J-beta primer mix. A unique molecular identifier was introduced onto each TCR beta cDNA molecule by a template-switch 5' adaptor carrying 12 random nucleotides. Each sample yielded at least 3 million CDR3-containing paired-end reads. The Mint cDNA synthesis kit, primed by a TRBC-specific oligonucleotide, was used to synthesize first-strand cDNA from all RNA. Following uracil-DNA glycosylase treatment, a first 18-cycle PCR with universal primers M1SS and BC2_uni_R was performed on all cDNA. Per the original workflow: For normalization, 1 million high-quality reads, each with a distinct molecular identifier, were randomly selected from each sample. Instead of being binned into consensus sequences, reads that shared molecular identifiers were thrown out. MiTCR, with a Q25 quality threshold and the strictest error-elimination algorithm, was used for CDR3 identification, clonotype clustering and error correction. Lower-bound total TCR beta diversity was estimated with a nonparametric unseen species model using Euler transformation. The raw public data were reprocessed by TCRdb itself: fastp quality trimming at Q25, MiXCR clonotype calling, in-frame beta chains only. Rows matching on CDR3 protein sequence are summarized as one entry with the most common DNA and genes. TCRdb, not the original authors, processed these V and J calls. The sample records roughly 860,000 distinct CDR3 sequences, under 80% of which are singletons. The ten top clones hold around 30% of the sample.

About this clonotype itself: It has no known antigen specificity. No quality values exist for individual bases; no much larger clone is one base distant.

This receptor was taken from a man aged 25 to 40 in good health. Rearrangement joined TRBV27 to TRBJ2-7, with 9 bases aligning to TRBD1. What was sequenced was blood. The CDR3 corresponds to CASSFTGGRWHEQYF. The nucleotide sequence is TGTGCCAGCAGTTTCACAGGGGGCCGTTGGCACGAGCAGTACTTC.